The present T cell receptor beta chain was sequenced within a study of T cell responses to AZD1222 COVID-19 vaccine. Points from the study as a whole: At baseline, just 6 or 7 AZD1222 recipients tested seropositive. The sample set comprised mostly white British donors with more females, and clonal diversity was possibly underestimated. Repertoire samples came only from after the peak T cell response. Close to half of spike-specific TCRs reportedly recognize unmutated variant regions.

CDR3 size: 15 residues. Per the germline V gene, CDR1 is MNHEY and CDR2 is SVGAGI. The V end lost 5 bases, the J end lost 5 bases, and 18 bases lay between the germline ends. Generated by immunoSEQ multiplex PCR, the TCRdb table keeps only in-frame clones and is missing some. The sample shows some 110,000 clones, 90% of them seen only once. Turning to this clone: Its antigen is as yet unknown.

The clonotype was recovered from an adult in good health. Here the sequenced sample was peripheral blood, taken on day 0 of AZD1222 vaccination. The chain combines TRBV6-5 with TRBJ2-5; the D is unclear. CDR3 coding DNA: TGTGCCAGCAGTACCCCGAGGCCCGGTGGGGAGACCCAGTACTTC. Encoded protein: CASSTPRPGGETQYF.